This T cell receptor (beta chain) came from a study of blood T cells in healthy people across ages. Points from the study as a whole: With donor CMV status unknown, expanded clonotype changes were possibly confounded.

Comment on this clonotype: Its antigen remains unidentified.

Primers used in a second PCR of about 6 to 11 cycles were a sample-barcoded 5' primer and a J-beta primer mix. TCRdb re-called the 5' RACE reads through MiXCR, storing one row per CDR3 protein. The data contain about 800,000 distinct CDR3 sequences, just under 25% of them singletons. The same sample was also studied in work on T cells of mothers and their children. This second report adds: Biologically related mothers and children overlapped slightly more than unrelated pairs, a non-significant difference.

Input material: blood. The TCR sequence derives from a boy aged 5 to 17 in good health.

The CDR3 here is CASSASPGQGRHEQYF. In nucleotides, the CDR3 is TGTGCCAGTTCCGCCTCCCCGGGACAGGGTCGCCACGAGCAGTACTTC. The chain has TRBV19 and TRBJ2-7, with TRBD1 matching 9 bases. Trimming at V came to 8 bases and at J to 5 bases, leaving 16 bases not matched to a gene. The germline V gene has CDR1 LNHDA and CDR2 SQIVND (reference sequence). This CDR3 contains 16 residues.